Below, 30 T cell receptor beta chains from the same sample are listed, as sequenced in a study of regulatory T cells. Points from the study as a whole: In CD3G-deficient patients, conventional CD4+ T cells were enriched for hydrophobic CDR3 residues at positions 6 and 7.

Primers: 52 TRBV forward and 13 TRBJ reverse. Sequencing used immunoSEQ multiplex PCR; TCRdb keeps in-frame clones, though not all of them. This table has around 29,000 clones, 93% appearing once. Antigens of these TCRs are unknown. The specimen was conventional CD4+ T cells sorted from blood. All receptors come from a child aged 2 to 10 with CD3G deficiency.

The chain couples TRBV27 to TRBJ1-6, with D hard to call. V lost 3 bases and J lost 8, with 8 bases in between. CDR3 length equals 13 residues. Germline assignment: CDR1 MNHEY and CDR2 SMNVEV (reference sequence). CDR3 residues: CASSFIPHSPLHF. The DNA of the CDR3 is TGTGCCAGCAGTTTTATCCCGCATTCACCCCTCCACTTT.

The CDR3 spells CASSSGPLYEQYF. The CDR3 DNA follows: TGTGCCAGCAGCTCCGGGCCCCTTTACGAGCAGTACTTC. The chain uses TRBV7-9 and TRBJ2-7; D not resolved. There are 13 residues in the CDR3. V was clipped by 4 bases and J by 4 bases, with 11 bases between them. In germline, CDR1 is SEHNR, CDR2 FQNEAQ (reference sequence).

J is TRBJ1-1 and V is TRBV28; weak D call: TRBD1 (6 bases). CDR1 MDHEN and CDR2 SYDVKM come from the germline V gene. Trimming took 4 bases from V and 5 from J, leaving 14 bases between them. This CDR3 spans 14 amino acids. CDR3 sequence (DNA): TGTGCCAGCAGTTCAGCCACAGGGATGACTGAAGCTTTCTTT. As protein: CASSSATGMTEAFF. Full variable domain (remainder filled in from reference TRBV28 and TRBJ1-1): DVKVTQSSRYLVKRTGEKVFLECVQDMDHENMFWYRQDPGLGLRLIYFSYDVKMKEKGDIPEGYSVSREKKERFSLILESASTNQTSMYLCASSSATGMTEAFFGQGTRLTVV.

The chain carries TRBV6-1 and TRBJ2-7, with D possibly TRBD1 on 6 matching bases. V gave up 7 bases and J gave up 0 bases, with 16 bases separating them. Germline CDR1 is MNHNS and CDR2 is SASEGT. This CDR3 spans 15 amino acids. CDR3 sequence reads: CASIPGHGRSYEQYF. CDR3 DNA: TGTGCCAGCATCCCGGGACACGGTCGCTCCTACGAGCAGTACTTC.

The rearrangement links TRBV5-1 to TRBJ2-2; D not resolved. CDR1 is SGHRS and CDR2 is YFSETQ in the germline V gene. There are 15 residues in the CDR3. V was pared by 0 bases and J by 3 bases, with 9 bases between. CDR3 bases: TGCGCCAGCAGCTTGGATCCTAGGGACACCGGGGAGCTGTTTTTT. Translation gives CASSLDPRDTGELFF.

The chain combines TRBV6-6 with TRBJ2-1; 8 nucleotides agree with TRBD1. CDR1 and CDR2 from the germline V gene are MNHNY and SVGAGI (reference sequence). Trimming removed 2 bases from V and 14 bases from J; junction bases left unmatched: 5. The CDR3 has 12 residues. CDR3 DNA sequence: TGTGCCAGCAGTTACCCCCAGGGGGCAAAGTTCTTC. Its translation: CASSYPQGAKFF.

The chain links TRBV18 to TRBJ2-5; D call uncertain. Germline CDR1 and CDR2: KGHSH and LQKENI. V lost 4 bases and J 3 bases, leaving 9 bases between the germline ends. The CDR3 consists of 13 residues. The DNA for the CDR3 is TGTGCCAGCTCACGAGCTAGGGAAGAGACCCAGTACTTC. Protein product: CASSRAREETQYF.

The chain is built from TRBV28 and TRBJ1-2; 10 bases agree with TRBD1. V was clipped by 9 bases and J by 8 bases; unmatched bases: 6. CDR1 MDHEN and CDR2 SYDVKM come from the germline V gene. The CDR3 is made up of 12 amino acids. As DNA, the CDR3 is TGTGCCAGTTCCGACAGGGGGCGAGGCTACACCTTC. Amino acid sequence: CASSDRGRGYTF.

CDR3 protein: CASSRANEKLFF. The CDR3 nucleotides are TGTGCCAGCAGCCGGGCTAATGAAAAACTGTTTTTT. This rearrangement joins TRBV28 to TRBJ1-4; D gene ambiguous. Trimming took off 6 bases at V and 3 bases at J, with 5 bases between the two ends. CDR3 length: 12 residues. Per germline, CDR1 MDHEN and CDR2 SYDVKM.

This chain joins TRBV6-1 and TRBJ2-1, with D hard to call. Germline assignment: CDR1 MNHNS and CDR2 SASEGT. The V and J ends lost 5 bases and 8 bases respectively, with 10 bases between them. The CDR3 extends over 12 amino acids. CDR3 sequence (DNA): TGTGCCAGCAGTAAACACGGCCATGAGCAGTTCTTC. It codes for CASSKHGHEQFF.

This clone was observed a single time. The rearrangement uses TRBV6-5 and TRBJ1-2; D gene unclear. CDR1 MNHEY and CDR2 SVGAGI come from the germline V gene. The CDR3 extends over 11 amino acids. The V end lost 4 bases, the J end lost 2 bases, and 2 bases lay between the germline ends. The CDR3 coding sequence is TGTGCCAGCAGTTGGAACTATGGCTACACCTTC. It yields the protein CASSWNYGYTF.

The chain uses TRBV6-1 and TRBJ1-2; 9 positions match TRBD1. V trimming: 8 bases; J trimming: 8 bases; junction bases outside the gene matches: 9. Germline V gives CDR1 MNHNS, CDR2 SASEGT. The CDR3 is made up of 13 amino acids. CDR3 residues: CASALQGARGYTF. CDR3 DNA sequence: TGTGCCAGCGCGTTACAGGGGGCGAGGGGCTACACCTTC.

The rearrangement uses TRBV28 and TRBJ2-3; the D gene is possibly TRBD2 (7 bases). This CDR3 contains 13 residues. Between the trimmed V and J ends, which lost 11 bases and 2 bases, there was a span of 14 bases. Germline V lookup: CDR1 MDHEN, CDR2 SYDVKM. The CDR3 here is CAVGGGLTDTQYF. The CDR3 nucleotides read TGTGCCGTGGGGGGGGGCCTCACAGATACGCAGTATTTT.

The rearrangement uses TRBV6-1 and TRBJ2-1, with 15 bases lining up with TRBD2. This CDR3 has 15 residues. The germline V gene has CDR1 MNHNS and CDR2 SASEGT. Trimming at V came to 5 bases and at J to 11 bases, leaving 7 bases not matched to a gene. The CDR3 here is CASSTGLAGGLKQFF. The CDR3, as DNA: TGTGCCAGCAGTACGGGACTAGCGGGAGGATTGAAGCAGTTCTTC.

The rearrangement links TRBV6-1 to TRBJ2-7; TRBD2 agrees at 8 bases. The trim removed 1 base at V and 6 bases at J, leaving 2 bases unmatched. The CDR3 runs 13 residues. Germline lookup yields CDR1 MNHNS and CDR2 SASEGT. CDR3 in DNA: TGTGCCAGCAGTGAAGGGACTAGCAGCGAGCAGTACTTC. Its protein product is CASSEGTSSEQYF.

The chain has TRBV19 and TRBJ1-2; TRBD1 matches at 8 bases. The J segment lost 4 bases and the V segment lost 6 bases, leaving 10 bases of the junction unmatched. The CDR3 spans 15 residues. Germline CDR1 and CDR2: LNHDA and SQIVND (reference sequence). The CDR3 nucleotides are TGTGCCAGTAGCCTCTCCGGACAGGGCGGCTATGGCTACACCTTC. It codes for CASSLSGQGGYGYTF.

This clone came up once. The chain employs TRBV28 and TRBJ2-2; unclear D gene. V lost 7 bases and J lost 1, with 4 bases in between. This CDR3 has 12 amino acids. CDR1 MDHEN and CDR2 SYDVKM come from the germline V gene. CDR3 sequence reads: CASKGNTGELFF. The CDR3 DNA sequence: TGTGCCAGCAAAGGGAACACCGGGGAGCTGTTTTTT.

The chain recombines TRBV5-1 with TRBJ2-3; the D call may be TRBD1 or TRBD2 (5 bases each). CDR1 is SGHRS, CDR2 YFSETQ, per germline. Trimming left V 3 bases short and J 2 bases short, with 7 bases between. There are 13 residues in the CDR3. CDR3 DNA sequence: TGCGCCAGCAGCTGGGACCCCACAGATACGCAGTATTTT. Its protein product is CASSWDPTDTQYF.

This sequence joins TRBV28 and TRBJ2-7, with TRBD1 identical over 11 bases. Germline CDR1 MDHEN, CDR2 SYDVKM. The CDR3 loop spans 15 amino acids. V lost 3 bases, J lost 4 bases, and 5 bases stayed unmatched. CDR3 sequence (DNA): TGTGCCAGCAGTTTTGCCGGACAGGGGGCTTACGAGCAGTACTTC. Its translation is CASSFAGQGAYEQYF.

V gene TRBV28 combines with J gene TRBJ1-5; D possibly corresponds to TRBD1 (5 bases). The CDR3 is made up of 12 amino acids. V was cut by 5 bases and J by 9 bases, with 11 bases left in between. Germline lookup yields CDR1 MDHEN and CDR2 SYDVKM. The CDR3 protein is CASSAAGLPQHF. DNA of the CDR3: TGTGCCAGCAGTGCCGCGGGACTGCCCCAGCATTTT.

CDR3 DNA sequence: TGTGCCAGCAGTGCAACTAGCGGGGGTTACGAGCAGTACTTC. Residues: CASSATSGGYEQYF. This chain joins TRBV28 and TRBJ2-7; the match to TRBD2 covers 11 bases. Germline CDR1 reads MDHEN; CDR2 reads SYDVKM. V trimming: 5 bases; J trimming: 4 bases; junction bases outside the gene matches: 4. The CDR3 is 14 amino acids.

This chain uses TRBV6-1 with TRBJ1-1; 8 nucleotides align to TRBD1. The CDR3 sequence is 14 residues long. Germline V gene sequence: CDR1 MNHNS, CDR2 SASEGT. Germline trimming cut 4 bases from V and 1 base from J; bases unmatched to any gene: 2. CDR3 DNA sequence: TGTGCCAGCAGTGTCAGGGGGCGGAACACTGAAGCTTTCTTT. It encodes CASSVRGRNTEAFF.

The V and J genes are TRBV28 and TRBJ2-7, with 9 bases that match TRBD1. The CDR3 is made up of 15 amino acids. Trimming removed 5 bases from V and 6 bases from J; junction bases left unmatched: 11. Germline loops: CDR1 MDHEN, CDR2 SYDVKM. CDR3 region: CASSPRDRVTSEQYF. CDR3 DNA sequence: TGTGCCAGCAGTCCCCGGGACAGGGTCACCAGCGAGCAGTACTTC.

The J gene is TRBJ2-5, the V gene TRBV10-1; D gene ambiguous. Germline V gene sequence: CDR1 WNHNN, CDR2 SYGVQD (reference sequence). CDR3 size: 14 residues. V was clipped by 5 bases and J by 3 bases, with 13 bases between them. CDR3 in amino acids: CASSRQNVEETQYF. The CDR3 DNA is TGCGCCAGCAGTCGGCAGAACGTCGAAGAGACCCAGTACTTC.

The chain is built from TRBV5-1 and TRBJ2-1; the D is unclear. Germline CDR1 and CDR2: SGHRS and YFSETQ. The CDR3 spans 17 residues. V was pared by 4 bases and J by 1 base, with 18 bases between. The CDR3 here is CASSQDGRPWSYNEQFF. CDR3 nucleotides: TGCGCCAGCAGCCAGGATGGGCGCCCGTGGTCCTACAATGAGCAGTTCTTC.

CDR3 nucleotides: TGTGCCAGCAGTTGGGACAGGTTTGGCGAGCAGTACTTC. As protein: CASSWDRFGEQYF. J is TRBJ2-7 and V is TRBV6-6; TRBD1 aligns across 8 bases. With 4 bases clipped from V and 6 bases from J, the junction kept 5 bases outside the gene matches. The CDR3 is 13 amino acids. Germline V gives CDR1 MNHNY, CDR2 SVGAGI (reference sequence).

V gene TRBV28 combines with J gene TRBJ2-5; D remains unclear. Trimming took off 3 bases at V and 5 bases at J, with 13 bases between the two ends. The germline gives CDR1 MDHEN, CDR2 SYDVKM. The CDR3 is 14 residues long. CDR3 sequence (DNA): TGTGCCAGCAGTTTCTTAGGGCCGCGGGAGACCCAGTACTTC. Its translation is CASSFLGPRETQYF.

The rearrangement uses TRBV18 and TRBJ2-1, with D possibly being TRBD2 (6 bases). The CDR3 extends over 13 amino acids. Looked up from germline, CDR1 is KGHSH and CDR2 is LQKENI. Trimming stripped 4 bases from V and 7 bases from J, with 11 bases between. The CDR3 reads CASSLLARNEQFF. The CDR3 bases are TGTGCCAGCTCACTACTAGCTCGGAATGAGCAGTTCTTC.

This rearrangement joins TRBV6-1 to TRBJ1-1; D is undetermined. V lost 2 bases to trimming and J lost 2 bases, with 12 bases between them. Germline CDR1 is MNHNS and CDR2 is SASEGT. The CDR3 covers 15 residues. This CDR3 is CASSESGGTNTEAFF. CDR3 sequence (DNA): TGTGCCAGCAGTGAATCGGGCGGAACTAACACTGAAGCTTTCTTT.

This chain links TRBV6-1 with TRBJ2-7, with TRBD1 identical over 7 bases. Trimming cost V 0 bases and J 7 bases; bases outside gene matches: 3. The CDR3 is 13 residues long. Germline V gene lookup returns CDR1 MNHNS and CDR2 SASEGT. The CDR3 loop reads CASSEAGRGEQYF. The CDR3, as DNA: TGTGCCAGCAGTGAAGCGGGCAGGGGGGAGCAGTACTTC.